A selection of T cell receptor beta chains follows, all from one sample in a study of OX40 agonist ivuxolimab in advanced cancers. The method was immunoSEQ multiplex PCR; TCRdb's version includes in-frame clones alone and lacks a portion of them. In the table there are 15,000 to 16,000 clones, about 81% of which are singletons. Source: CD4+ or CD8+ T cells sorted from blood, taken in a trial of the OX40 agonist ivuxolimab. These receptors came from an adult with an advanced solid tumor such as melanoma, head and neck, liver or kidney cancer. The CDR3 runs from the conserved cysteine through the conserved F or W. D genes are given only for firm matches. The listing skips clone size in some rows; elsewhere it reads once, few, many or a size class.

V gene,clone size,D gene,J gene,CDR3 protein,CDR3 DNA
TRBV5-6,.,.,TRBJ2-3,CASSSRDSTDTQYF,TGTGCCAGCAGCTCTCGAGACAGCACAGATACGCAGTATTTT
TRBV27,.,.,TRBJ1-2,CASTPGRNYGYTF,TGTGCCAGCACCCCGGGGAGGAACTATGGCTACACCTTC
TRBV27,.,.,TRBJ2-1,CASSLTGTMDYNEQFF,TGTGCCAGCAGTTTAACAGGGACCATGGACTACAATGAGCAGTTCTTC
TRBV15,.,.,TRBJ1-2,CATSRVAGSYGYTF,TGTGCCACCAGCAGAGTCGCAGGGAGCTATGGCTACACCTTC
TRBV5-4,.,TRBD1,TRBJ1-1,CASSSITGGHNTEAFF,TGTGCCAGCAGCTCTATCACAGGGGGCCATAACACTGAAGCTTTCTTT
TRBV7-2,once,.,TRBJ1-5,CASSLVPGIGSPQHF,TGTGCCAGCAGCTTAGTCCCAGGGATCGGGTCGCCCCAGCATTTT
TRBV7-3,.,.,TRBJ1-1,CASSLPEVITTEAFF,TGTGCCAGCAGCTTACCGGAGGTTATCACCACTGAAGCTTTCTTT
TRBV28,.,.,TRBJ2-7,CASSLSRAVNSYEQYF,TGTGCCAGCAGTTTAAGTAGGGCAGTCAACTCCTACGAGCAGTACTTC
TRBV9,.,TRBD1,TRBJ2-3,CASSGRDRADTQYF,TGTGCCAGCAGCGGGCGGGACAGGGCAGATACGCAGTATTTT
TRBV4-3,.,.,TRBJ1-1,CASSQGPEAFF,TGCGCCAGCAGCCAAGGGCCTGAAGCTTTCTTT
TRBV9,.,TRBD2,TRBJ2-2,CASSVGLASGELFF,TGTGCCAGCAGCGTAGGACTAGCGAGCGGGGAGCTGTTTTTT
TRBV29-1,few,TRBD1,TRBJ1-1,CSAVPAGTGENTEAFF,TGCAGCGCTGTACCTGCCGGGACAGGGGAGAACACTGAAGCTTTCTTT
TRBV6-1,.,.,TRBJ2-7,CASRGSSNSYEQYF,TGTGCCAGCAGGGGAAGCTCCAACTCCTACGAGCAGTACTTC
TRBV7-9,.,TRBD1,TRBJ1-2,CASSFGQGTNYGYTF,TGTGCCAGCAGCTTCGGACAGGGGACTAACTATGGCTACACCTTC
TRBV6-4,.,TRBD2,TRBJ2-2,CASSPGLAGETGELFF,TGTGCCAGCAGTCCGGGACTAGCGGGAGAAACCGGGGAGCTGTTTTTT